These 2 T cell receptor beta chains were all obtained from the same sample, sequenced in a study of memory B cells and T cells in multiple sclerosis. For these receptors, no antigen is known. Stimulus-free culture yielded autoproliferating CFSE-dim and non-proliferating CFSE-high T cells, each sequenced separately. Replicate wells were pooled after six to eight days of stimulus-free culture of approximately 5x10^7 CFSE-labeled PBMCs. Assay: immunoSEQ multiplex PCR; the TCRdb copy retains only in-frame clones and omits some. The table records 35,000 to 55,000 clones, approximately 80% of them present only once. Specimen: PBMCs from blood kept in culture. These receptors all stem from a human donor with multiple sclerosis.

This clone is medium-sized. The J gene is TRBJ1-2, the V gene TRBV19; 7 bases are shared with TRBD1. CDR1 and CDR2 (germline): LNHDA, SQIVND (reference sequence). The CDR3 has 15 residues. J was trimmed by 2 bases and V by 5 bases; bases with no gene match: 8. The DNA of the CDR3 is TGTGCCAGTAGTCCGGAGGGGGCGAGGAACTATGGCTACACCTTC. Protein sequence: CASSPEGARNYGYTF.

The V gene is TRBV11-2, the J gene TRBJ2-3, with D possibly matching TRBD2 (7 bases). The germline V gene encodes CDR1 SGHAT and CDR2 FQNNGV. The CDR3 loop spans 15 amino acids. V was pared by 1 base and J by 4 bases, with 12 bases between. DNA for the CDR3: TGTGCCAGCAGCTTAGGCTTCGGGGGGCCAGATACGCAGTATTTT. This codes for CASSLGFGGPDTQYF.